These 30 T cell receptor beta chains were all obtained from the same sample, sequenced in a study of blood T cells in healthy people across ages. Together with a sample-barcoded 5' primer, a J-beta primer mix was included in a second PCR lasting 7 to 11 cycles. MiXCR, applied by TCRdb to the 5' RACE reads, yields one record per CDR3 protein. The repertoire has around 1.5 million distinct CDR3 sequences, around 39% of them found once; the top ten carry 7% to 9.5%. The material sequenced was blood. All receptors derive from a woman younger than 35 in good health.

The chain is built from TRBV5-1 and TRBJ1-1; TRBD1 agrees at 9 bases. After removal of 1 base from V and 0 bases from J, the junction contained 4 bases not matched to a gene. Germline V gene sequence: CDR1 SGHRS, CDR2 YFSETQ. CDR3 length: 16 residues. DNA of the CDR3: TGCGCCAGCAGCTTGAACAGGGGGCCCATGAACACTGAAGCTTTCTTT. Translation: CASSLNRGPMNTEAFF.

A remark on this clonotype: It may be a read error: a sequence one base away is much more abundant. The chain is built from TRBV27 and TRBJ2-1, with 13 bases matching TRBD2. The CDR3 extends over 16 amino acids. Germline values: CDR1 MNHEY, CDR2 SMNVEV (reference sequence). The ends lost 4 bases at V and 6 bases at J; junction bases unmatched: 6. The CDR3 loop is CASSWGLAGQCNEQFF. The CDR3 DNA is TGTGCCAGCAGTTGGGGACTAGCGGGGCAGTGCAATGAGCAGTTCTTC.

The J gene is TRBJ2-1, the V gene TRBV4-1; 14 positions agree with TRBD2. The CDR3 has 18 amino acids. The V gene end was trimmed by 0 bases and the J gene end by 7 bases; junction bases not matched to a gene: 8. CDR1 and CDR2 from the germline V gene are MGHRA and YSYEKL. The CDR3 here is CASSQDAGLAGASNEQFF. The CDR3 DNA is TGCGCCAGCAGCCAAGATGCGGGACTAGCGGGAGCGAGTAATGAGCAGTTCTTC.

This clonotype was seen at least ten times. The rearrangement uses TRBV4-1 and TRBJ1-5; D remains ambiguous. V lost 3 bases and J 2 bases, leaving 8 bases between the germline ends. The CDR3 contains 14 residues. Germline V gene lookup returns CDR1 MGHRA and CDR2 YSYEKL. Written as DNA, the CDR3 is TGCGCCAGCAGCCAGGGTCGGGGCAATCAGCCCCAGCATTTT. It specifies CASSQGRGNQPQHF.

A few counts support this clonotype. The V gene is TRBV6-5, the J gene TRBJ1-4; 7 nucleotides line up with TRBD1. The CDR3 is 16 residues long. Germline CDR1 MNHEY, CDR2 SVGAGI. V lost 0 bases, J lost 5 bases, and 6 bases stayed unmatched. CDR3 nucleotides: TGTGCCAGCAGTTACTCGAGGGACAGCAGCAATGAAAAACTGTTTTTT. Translated: CASSYSRDSSNEKLFF.

This clonotype was seen a few times. This sequence joins TRBV7-6 and TRBJ2-3; 8 nucleotides line up with TRBD2. The CDR3 has 16 residues. Germline CDR1 is SGHVS and CDR2 is FNYEAQ. Trimming at V came to 1 base and at J to 5 bases, leaving 8 bases not matched to a gene. The CDR3 loop is CASSLGAGGPRDTQYF. The DNA for the CDR3 is TGTGCCAGCAGCTTAGGTGCGGGGGGCCCCCGAGATACGCAGTATTTT.

This clonotype was picked up a small number of times. The J gene is TRBJ2-1, the V gene TRBV9; TRBD2 aligns across 8 bases. With 4 bases clipped from V and 8 bases from J, the junction kept 8 bases outside the gene matches. The CDR3 is made up of 14 amino acids. Germline V gene data show CDR1 as SGDLS and CDR2 as YYNGEE. The CDR3 spells CASSPRSRGDEQFF. CDR3 in DNA: TGTGCCAGCAGCCCCCGTTCGCGGGGGGATGAGCAGTTCTTC.

The chain recombines TRBV7-6 with TRBJ2-3, with 12 bases aligning to TRBD2. V shed 4 bases and J 4 bases; nucleotides not matched to a gene: 9. Per germline, CDR1 SGHVS and CDR2 FNYEAQ. This CDR3 comprises 17 residues. CDR3 residues: CASSSGLAGSFSDTQYF. The CDR3 DNA reads TGTGCCAGCAGCTCCGGACTAGCGGGAAGTTTTTCAGATACGCAGTATTTT.

The gene calls are TRBV20-1 and TRBJ2-5; the match to TRBD2 covers 9 bases. The assigned J gene may be wrong: the sequence end matches TRBJ2-7 better. This CDR3 is built from 14 residues. Per the germline V gene, CDR1 is DFQATT and CDR2 is SNEGSKA (reference sequence). CDR3 sequence (DNA): TGCAGTGCTATGGGTAGCGGGAGCCAGTACGAGCAGTACTTC. Translation gives CSAMGSGSQYEQYF.

The table lists this clonotype with a few counts. This rearrangement joins TRBV7-9 to TRBJ1-2; no definite D call. V lost 0 bases, J lost 2 bases, and 16 bases lay in between. The CDR3 contains 17 residues. The germline CDR1 and CDR2 sequences are SEHNR and FQNEAQ (reference sequence). CDR3 amino acids: CASSLAAEGPLNYGYTF. For the CDR3, the DNA is TGTGCCAGCAGCTTAGCGGCGGAGGGCCCACTCAACTATGGCTACACCTTC.

The V and J genes are TRBV14 and TRBJ1-1, with unresolved D. Germline V gives CDR1 SGHDN, CDR2 FVKESK. Deletions cut 0 bases from V and 0 bases from J, with 14 bases between. This CDR3 comprises 17 residues. The CDR3 here is CASSQEAVRSMNTEAFF. The CDR3 nucleotides are TGTGCCAGCAGCCAAGAGGCAGTTCGATCCATGAACACTGAAGCTTTCTTT.

The rearrangement links TRBV29-1 to TRBJ1-1, with TRBD1 identical over 8 bases. Germline CDR1 SQVTM, CDR2 ANQGSEA. Trimming removed 6 bases from V and 4 bases from J; junction bases left unmatched: 10. The length of the CDR3 is 14 residues. DNA of the CDR3: TGCAGCGTCTGGGGCCCAGGGGGCTCCACTGAAGCTTTCTTT. Protein: CSVWGPGGSTEAFF.

The chain joins TRBV3-1 to TRBJ1-1; 8 bases fit TRBD1. Germline CDR1 is LGHDT and CDR2 is YNNKEL (reference sequence). The CDR3 runs 13 residues. Losses at the gene ends were 4 bases for V and 5 bases for J; bases not matched to a gene: 3. CDR3 bases: TGTGCCAGCAGCCCTCAGGGGGCGACTGAAGCTTTCTTT. Its translation: CASSPQGATEAFF.

The chain couples TRBV10-3 to TRBJ2-1, with 11 nucleotides matching TRBD2. The germline V gene has CDR1 ENHRY and CDR2 SYGVKD. The trim removed 6 bases at V and 9 bases at J, leaving 4 bases unmatched. The length of the CDR3 is 13 residues. The CDR3 protein is CAIRLAGEIEQFF. CDR3 bases: TGTGCCATCAGACTAGCGGGAGAAATTGAGCAGTTCTTC.

V usage is TRBV6-2 or TRBV6-3 and J usage is TRBJ1-1; 7 bases map to TRBD1. The CDR3 has 16 residues. The V gene's germline CDR1 is MNHEY and CDR2 SVGEGT. V was clipped by 4 bases and J by 0 bases; unmatched bases: 8. The CDR3 nucleotides read TGTGCCAGCAGTTTCCGGGACAGACTCTTGAACACTGAAGCTTTCTTT. It is translated as CASSFRDRLLNTEAFF.

The J gene is TRBJ1-4, the V gene TRBV6-1; the match to TRBD1 covers 11 bases. The CDR3 is 15 residues long. CDR1 is MNHNS and CDR2 is SASEGT in the germline V gene. V shed 4 bases, J shed 7 bases, and the junction held 5 bases outside the gene matches. The CDR3 here is CASSGTGGRREKLFF. The CDR3 DNA sequence: TGTGCCAGCAGTGGGACAGGGGGCCGACGTGAAAAACTGTTTTTT.

The chain combines TRBV28 with TRBJ2-4; 7 nucleotides align to TRBD2. The J call may be faulty, since TRBJ2-7 better matches the DNA end. The germline gives CDR1 MDHEN, CDR2 SYDVKM. This CDR3 region has 16 residues. The CDR3 protein is CASSLSTSDTVYEQYF. As DNA, the CDR3 is TGTGCCAGCAGTTTATCTACTAGCGATACAGTCTACGAGCAGTACTTC.

The V and J genes are TRBV20-1 and TRBJ1-6; TRBD1 might be the D (6 bases). The V and J ends lost 4 bases and 5 bases respectively, with 15 bases between them. The CDR3 loop spans 15 amino acids. Germline V gene sequence: CDR1 DFQATT, CDR2 SNEGSKA (reference sequence). In DNA form, the CDR3 reads TGCAGTGCTATTCCGGGACACCGAGATAATTCACCCCTCCACTTT. It translates to CSAIPGHRDNSPLHF.

In the case of this clonotype: The junction departs from the called germline gene at one end, perhaps through a read error. The gene calls are TRBV20-1 and TRBJ2-3, with D perhaps given as TRBD1 or TRBD2 (5 bases each). This CDR3 has 16 amino acids. Germline V gene lookup returns CDR1 DFQATT and CDR2 SNEGSKA (reference sequence). CDR3 sequence reads: CSAREGEGSSTDTQYF. As DNA, the CDR3 is TGCAGTGCTAGAGAGGGTGAGGGGAGCAGCACGGATACGCAGTATTTT.

This clonotype has a handful of counts. The chain links TRBV5-1 to TRBJ2-7, with D perhaps given as TRBD1 or TRBD2 (5 bases each). This CDR3 contains 15 residues. Germline V gene sequence: CDR1 SGHRS, CDR2 YFSETQ. V lost 4 bases and J 5 bases, leaving 19 bases between the germline ends. The CDR3 here is CASSPTGPAVDEQYF. CDR3 in DNA: TGCGCCAGCAGCCCTACGGGACCGGCGGTCGACGAGCAGTACTTC.

This clonotype turned up a few times. V usage is TRBV20-1 and J usage is TRBJ1-2; D is ambiguous. Trimming left V 0 bases short and J 2 bases short, with 13 bases between. This CDR3 comprises 15 residues. CDR1 and CDR2 (germline): DFQATT, SNEGSKA (reference sequence). The CDR3 is CSAREREVGNYGYTF. CDR3 bases: TGCAGTGCTAGAGAAAGGGAGGTGGGAAACTATGGCTACACCTTC.

The chain recombines TRBV5-1 with TRBJ2-1; TRBD1 is a possible D gene (7 bases). Germline V gene data show CDR1 as SGHRS and CDR2 as YFSETQ. V was trimmed by 4 bases and J by 7 bases, leaving 21 bases between them. The CDR3 spans 16 residues. The DNA of the CDR3 is TGCGCCAGCAGCCGGGCCGGGCAGGGGGGTGGTAATGAGCAGTTCTTC. Its translation is CASSRAGQGGGNEQFF.

The chain links TRBV5-5 to TRBJ1-2; D ambiguous. The CDR3 covers 11 residues. Trimming shortened V by 4 bases and J by 10 bases, and 11 bases separated the two germline ends. Per germline, CDR1 SGHKS and CDR2 YYEKEE (reference sequence). The CDR3: CASSPGRDYTF. The CDR3 region has the DNA TGTGCCAGCAGCCCCGGGAGGGACTACACCTTC.

The genes are TRBV29-1 and TRBJ2-4; 10 bases map to TRBD2. CDR1 SQVTM and CDR2 ANQGSEA come from the germline V gene. This CDR3 is 16 amino acids long. V gave up 1 base and J gave up 13 bases; unmatched junction bases: 16. The CDR3 is CSVEVWTSGRYNEQYF. The CDR3 region has the DNA TGCAGCGTTGAAGTTTGGACTAGCGGCCGATACAATGAGCAGTACTTC.

The V call is TRBV4-1, the J call TRBJ2-7; 10 bases match TRBD1. The V and J ends lost 1 base and 6 bases, in that order; junction bases with no gene match: 6. Germline CDR1 and CDR2: MGHRA and YSYEKL. This CDR3 region has 15 residues. DNA for the CDR3: TGCGCCAGCAGCCAAGGAGACAGGGGGCGGGTCGAGCAGTACTTC. Protein product: CASSQGDRGRVEQYF.

Only a few counts were recorded for this clonotype. J is TRBJ2-5 and V is TRBV4-1; D not resolved. CDR1 and CDR2 (germline): MGHRA, YSYEKL. This CDR3 spans 14 amino acids. V lost 3 bases and J lost 2, with 10 bases in between. Here the CDR3 reads CASSHPAKQETQYF. The CDR3 nucleotides are TGCGCCAGCAGCCATCCAGCGAAACAAGAGACCCAGTACTTC.

This clonotype was detected only a few times. One end of the junction varies from germline; a read error may be responsible. The chain has TRBV7-7 and TRBJ2-7, with 11 bases identical to TRBD2. The assigned J gene may be wrong: the sequence end matches TRBJ2-5 better. The CDR3 is 14 amino acids. The germline gives CDR1 SSHAT, CDR2 FNYEAQ (reference sequence). CDR3 residues: CASSAGTSGETQYF. The CDR3 DNA is TGTGCTAGCAGCGCAGGGACTAGCGGTGAGACCCAGTACTTC.

There are a few counts of this clonotype. The chain carries TRBV20-1 and TRBJ2-5, with D possibly TRBD1 on 5 matching bases. TRBJ2-7 matches the DNA end more closely, so the J call is doubtful. Per the germline V gene, CDR1 is DFQATT and CDR2 is SNEGSKA (reference sequence). CDR3 length: 13 residues. The CDR3 region has the DNA TGCAGTGCTAGCGACAGACCCGCCTACGAGCAGTACTTC. Its protein product is CSASDRPAYEQYF.

The gene calls are TRBV2 and TRBJ2-2, with 7 bases identical to TRBD1. The V gene's germline CDR1 is SNHLY and CDR2 FYNNEI. This CDR3 region has 15 residues. V was clipped by 7 bases and J by 0 bases; unmatched bases: 5. The CDR3 bases are TGTGCCAGCAAGGGGGACAGCACGAACACCGGGGAGCTGTTTTTT. It yields the protein CASKGDSTNTGELFF.

CDR3 sequence reads: CACKSRGVDEQFF. CDR3 sequence (DNA): TGTGCCTGCAAGTCTAGAGGGGTAGATGAGCAGTTCTTC. V is TRBV30 and J is TRBJ2-1, with D perhaps matching TRBD1 or TRBD2 (5 bases each). CDR1 and CDR2 from the germline V gene are GTSNPN and SVGIG (reference sequence). The V gene lost 6 bases and the J gene lost 8 bases, with 17 bases spanning the gap. There are 13 residues in the CDR3.